Presented here are 13 T cell receptor beta chains from one specimen sequenced in a study of molecular identifiers for immune sequencing clone quantification. From the PCR reads, TCRdb called clonotypes with MiXCR, one entry per CDR3 protein. The sample yields some 320,000 distinct CDR3 sequences, 20% to 25% seen once. Sequenced input: naive CD8+ T cells from blood, with Jurkat cell RNA spiked in. Stated subset: FACS-sorted CD8+CD4-CCR7+CD45RA+ naive T cells. The receptors stem from a human donor in good health. Some libraries in this study had Jurkat cell RNA spiked in.

This clonotype was seen a handful of times. The V call is TRBV11-2, the J call TRBJ1-1; TRBD1 matches 9 bases. V shed 4 bases and J 3 bases; nucleotides not matched to a gene: 6. CDR1 is SGHAT, CDR2 FQNNGV, per germline. The CDR3 is 15 amino acids. The CDR3 DNA sequence: TGTGCCAGCAGCTCCGGGACAGGGTTCGACACTGAAGCTTTCTTT. This sequence encodes CASSSGTGFDTEAFF.

This chain joins TRBV27 and TRBJ2-7; TRBD1 matches at 7 bases. J gave up 9 bases and V 3 bases, and 8 bases lay outside the gene matches. CDR3 length: 13 amino acids. Germline V gene sequence: CDR1 MNHEY, CDR2 SMNVEV (reference sequence). Written as DNA, the CDR3 is TGTGCCAGCAGTTTCGACAGGGTCTCCGGGCAGTACTTC. It translates to CASSFDRVSGQYF.

This clonotype was observed at least ten times. The chain carries TRBV6-5 and TRBJ2-1, with 9 bases identical to TRBD2. The CDR3 has 16 residues. Germline V gives CDR1 MNHEY, CDR2 SVGAGI. After removal of 0 bases from V and 7 bases from J, the junction contained 7 bases not matched to a gene. CDR3 sequence reads: CASSYSAGGLGNEQFF. The CDR3 coding sequence is TGTGCCAGCAGTTACTCGGCGGGAGGGTTGGGAAATGAGCAGTTCTTC.

This clonotype occurred a few times. The CDR3 DNA reads TGTGCCAGCAGTTTAAGGCTCCGAGGCAATCAGCCCCAGCATTTT. This sequence encodes CASSLRLRGNQPQHF. The chain is built from TRBV28 and TRBJ1-5; unclear D gene. The V gene lost 2 bases and the J gene lost 2 bases, with 10 bases spanning the gap. CDR1 MDHEN and CDR2 SYDVKM come from the germline V gene. This CDR3 is 15 amino acids long. The complete variable domain, with remaining parts taken from reference TRBV28 and TRBJ1-5, reads DVKVTQSSRYLVKRTGEKVFLECVQDMDHENMFWYRQDPGLGLRLIYFSYDVKMKEKGDIPEGYSVSREKKERFSLILESASTNQTSMYLCASSLRLRGNQPQHFGDGTRLSIL.

This clonotype was seen a handful of times. This chain uses TRBV12-5 with TRBJ2-5, with 7 nucleotides matching TRBD1. Germline CDR1 LGHNT, CDR2 FRNRAP. V dropped 6 bases and J dropped 0; count of bases not matched to a gene: 7. CDR3 size: 15 residues. The CDR3 region is CASGGAGGNQETQYF. CDR3 coding DNA: TGTGCTAGTGGAGGGGCAGGGGGAAACCAAGAGACCCAGTACTTC.

In regard to this clonotype: Given a much more abundant clone one base away, this may be a read error. For the CDR3, the DNA is TGTGCCAGCAGCTTTAGCGGGGGGGGTGATACGCAGTATTTT. This gives the protein CASSFSGGGDTQYF. V usage is TRBV5-6 and J usage is TRBJ2-3, with TRBD2 matching over 11 bases. The CDR3 totals 14 residues. Germline values: CDR1 SGHDT, CDR2 YYEEEE. Trimming at V came to 2 bases and at J to 6 bases, leaving 2 bases not matched to a gene.

In the case of this clonotype: A much larger clone is a single base away; this may be a read error. This chain connects TRBV24-1 to TRBJ2-7; D gene unclear. The CDR3 spans 14 residues. CDR1 and CDR2 from the germline V gene are KGHDR and SFDVKD. CDR3 protein: CAASDLHSPYEQYF. In DNA form, the CDR3 reads TGTGCCGCCAGTGATTTGCACAGCCCCTACGAGCAGTACTTC.

In this sample, this clonotype turned up many times. The genes are TRBV7-2 and TRBJ2-3; 10 positions agree with TRBD2. CDR3 length: 19 residues. Germline CDR1 reads SGHTA; CDR2 reads FQGNSA. Losses at the gene ends were 1 base for V and 2 bases for J; bases not matched to a gene: 12. The DNA of the CDR3 is TGTGCCAGCAGCTTAGTTGGCCTAGCGGGAGTACTCGACACAGATACGCAGTATTTT. Translating gives CASSLVGLAGVLDTDTQYF.

The chain employs TRBV5-8 and TRBJ2-3, with a weak D call TRBD1 (5 bases). The CDR3 length is 16 residues. The V end was cut by 3 bases, the J end by 2 bases, with 16 bases between. Germline-derived CDR1 and CDR2 are SGHTS and YDEGEE. This CDR3 is CASSSDERGSTDTQYF. CDR3 nucleotide sequence: TGTGCCAGCAGCTCGGACGAAAGGGGATCCACAGATACGCAGTATTTT.

This clonotype showed up many times. The chain couples TRBV28 to TRBJ2-1; weak D call: TRBD2 (6 bases). Germline CDR1 MDHEN, CDR2 SYDVKM. The CDR3 is made up of 15 amino acids. V lost 5 bases and J lost 0, with 11 bases in between. The chain's CDR3 is CASSPIGGSYNEQFF. CDR3 nucleotides: TGTGCCAGCAGTCCCATCGGGGGCTCCTACAATGAGCAGTTCTTC.

This clonotype was recorded a few times. V usage is TRBV6-2 or TRBV6-3 and J usage is TRBJ1-6; D not certain. The germline V gene encodes CDR1 MNHEY and CDR2 SVGEGT. The CDR3 runs to 12 residues. Trimming pared 5 bases from V and 11 bases from J, leaving 10 bases between. CDR3 region: CASSPTQAPLHF. DNA for the CDR3: TGTGCCAGCAGTCCGACTCAGGCACCCCTCCACTTT.

This clonotype occurred a few times. The chain combines TRBV24-1 with TRBJ1-2; maybe TRBD1 (5 bases). CDR1 is KGHDR and CDR2 is SFDVKD in the germline V gene. The CDR3 extends over 13 amino acids. Trimming removed 6 bases from V and 4 bases from J, with 11 bases in between. The CDR3 nucleotides read TGTGCCACCAGTTACGGGGCTGGCTATGGCTACACCTTC. Its protein is CATSYGAGYGYTF.

The chain combines TRBV24-1 with TRBJ2-5; 9 bases line up with TRBD2. Germline V CDR1 and CDR2: KGHDR, SFDVKD. The V gene end was trimmed by 7 bases and the J gene end by 7 bases; junction bases not matched to a gene: 18. This CDR3 comprises 17 residues. The CDR3 nucleotides read TGTGCCACCAGGGCCCACGGGGCTAGCGGGACCCCAGGGACCCAGTACTTC. Encoded protein: CATRAHGASGTPGTQYF.